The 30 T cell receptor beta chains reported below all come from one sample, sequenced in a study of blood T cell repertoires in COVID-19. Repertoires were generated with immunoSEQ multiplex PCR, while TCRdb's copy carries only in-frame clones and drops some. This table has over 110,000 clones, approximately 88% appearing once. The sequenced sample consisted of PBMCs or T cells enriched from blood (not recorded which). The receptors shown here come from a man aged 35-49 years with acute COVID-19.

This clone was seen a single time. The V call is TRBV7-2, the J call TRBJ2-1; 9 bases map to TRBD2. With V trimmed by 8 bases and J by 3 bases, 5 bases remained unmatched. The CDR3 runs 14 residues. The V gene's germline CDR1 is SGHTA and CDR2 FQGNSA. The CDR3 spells CASLLAGHYNEQFF. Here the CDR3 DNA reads TGTGCCAGCCTCCTAGCGGGACACTACAATGAGCAGTTCTTC.

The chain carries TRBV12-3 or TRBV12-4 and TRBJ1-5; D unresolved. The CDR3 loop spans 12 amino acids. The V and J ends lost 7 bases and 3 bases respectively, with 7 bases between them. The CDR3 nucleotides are TGTGCCAGCACCTCCTTCAATCAGCCCCAGCATTTT. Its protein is CASTSFNQPQHF.

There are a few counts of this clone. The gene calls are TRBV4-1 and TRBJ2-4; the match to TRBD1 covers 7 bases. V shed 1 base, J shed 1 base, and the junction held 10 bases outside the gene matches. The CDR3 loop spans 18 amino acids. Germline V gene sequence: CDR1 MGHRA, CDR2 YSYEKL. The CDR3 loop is CASSQGRGEQGAKNIQYF. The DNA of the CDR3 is TGCGCCAGCAGCCAAGGGCGTGGGGAACAGGGGGCCAAAAACATTCAGTACTTC.

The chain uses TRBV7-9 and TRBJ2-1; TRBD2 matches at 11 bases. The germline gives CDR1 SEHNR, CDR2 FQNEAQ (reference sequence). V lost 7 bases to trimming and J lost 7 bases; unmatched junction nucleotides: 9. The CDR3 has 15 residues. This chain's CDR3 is CASTFKLAGENEQFF. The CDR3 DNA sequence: TGTGCCAGCACCTTCAAACTAGCGGGAGAGAATGAGCAGTTCTTC.

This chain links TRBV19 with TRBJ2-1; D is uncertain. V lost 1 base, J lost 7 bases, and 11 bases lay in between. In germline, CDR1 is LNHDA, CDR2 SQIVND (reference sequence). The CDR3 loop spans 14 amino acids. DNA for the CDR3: TGTGCCAGTAGTATAGTCCCGGGTGGGAATGAGCAGTTCTTC. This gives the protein CASSIVPGGNEQFF.

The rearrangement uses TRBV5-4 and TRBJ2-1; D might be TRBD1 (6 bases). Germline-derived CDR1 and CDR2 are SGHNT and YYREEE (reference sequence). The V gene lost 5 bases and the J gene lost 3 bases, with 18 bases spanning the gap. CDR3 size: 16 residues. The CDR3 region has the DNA TGTGCCAGCAGTTTTATGGGACAACTTTACTACAATGAGCAGTTCTTC. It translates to CASSFMGQLYYNEQFF.

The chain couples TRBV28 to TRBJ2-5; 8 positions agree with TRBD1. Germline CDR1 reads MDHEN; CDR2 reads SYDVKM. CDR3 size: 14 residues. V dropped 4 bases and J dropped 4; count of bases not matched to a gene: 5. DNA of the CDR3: TGTGCCAGCAGTTGGACCCAGGGGGCAGAGACCCAGTACTTC. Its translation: CASSWTQGAETQYF.

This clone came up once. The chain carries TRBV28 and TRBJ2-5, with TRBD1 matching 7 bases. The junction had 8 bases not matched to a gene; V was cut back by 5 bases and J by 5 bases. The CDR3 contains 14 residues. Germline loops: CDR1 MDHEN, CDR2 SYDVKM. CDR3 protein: CASSAQGFAETQYF. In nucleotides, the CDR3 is TGTGCCAGCAGTGCACAGGGGTTCGCGGAGACCCAGTACTTC.

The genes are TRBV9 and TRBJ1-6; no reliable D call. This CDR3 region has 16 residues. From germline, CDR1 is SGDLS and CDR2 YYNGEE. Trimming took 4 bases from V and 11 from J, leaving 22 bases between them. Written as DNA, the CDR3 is TGTGCCAGCAGCTCTCCCCGGACTGCGGGTGTGACACCCCTCCACTTT. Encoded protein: CASSSPRTAGVTPLHF. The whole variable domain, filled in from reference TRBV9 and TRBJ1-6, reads DSGVTQTPKHLITATGQRVTLRCSPRSGDLSVYWYQQSLDQGLQFLIQYYNGEERAKGNILERFSAQQFPDLHSELNLSSLELGDSALYFCASSSPRTAGVTPLHFGNGTRLTVT.

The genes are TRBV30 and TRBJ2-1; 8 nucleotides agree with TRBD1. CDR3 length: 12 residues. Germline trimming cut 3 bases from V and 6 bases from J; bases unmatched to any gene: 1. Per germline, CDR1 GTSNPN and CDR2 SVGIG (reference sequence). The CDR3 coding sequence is TGTGCCTGGAGAACAGGGGGCAATGAGCAGTTCTTC. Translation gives CAWRTGGNEQFF.

The CDR3 DNA is TGTGCCAGCAGCCACCTTAGCGGGGGAGGGGTAGATACGCAGTATTTT. Translation: CASSHLSGGGVDTQYF. V usage is TRBV3-1 (or the pseudogene TRBV3-2) and J usage is TRBJ2-3; 9 bases line up with TRBD2. Trimming took 3 bases from V and 5 from J; bases not matched to a gene: 9. Germline V CDR1 and CDR2: LGHDT, YNNKEL (reference sequence). This CDR3 is built from 16 residues.

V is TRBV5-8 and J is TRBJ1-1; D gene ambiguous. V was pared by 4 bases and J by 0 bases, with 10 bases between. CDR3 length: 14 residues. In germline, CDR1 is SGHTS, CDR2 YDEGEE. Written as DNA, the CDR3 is TGTGCCAGCAGCCGCGGGCTCTTGAACACTGAAGCTTTCTTT. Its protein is CASSRGLLNTEAFF.

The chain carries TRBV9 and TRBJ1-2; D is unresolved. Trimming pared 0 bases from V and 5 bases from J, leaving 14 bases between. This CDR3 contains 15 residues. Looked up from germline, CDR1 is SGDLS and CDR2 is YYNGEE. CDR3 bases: TGTGCCAGCAGCGTAGCGAAGATAACAGAATATGGCTACACCTTC. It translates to CASSVAKITEYGYTF. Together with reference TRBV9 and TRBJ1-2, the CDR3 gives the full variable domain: DSGVTQTPKHLITATGQRVTLRCSPRSGDLSVYWYQQSLDQGLQFLIQYYNGEERAKGNILERFSAQQFPDLHSELNLSSLELGDSALYFCASSVAKITEYGYTFGSGTRLTVV.

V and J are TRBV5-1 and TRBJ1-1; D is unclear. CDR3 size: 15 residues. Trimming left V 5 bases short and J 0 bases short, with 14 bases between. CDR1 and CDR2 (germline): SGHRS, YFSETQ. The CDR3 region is CASRPEASVNTEAFF. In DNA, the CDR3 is TGCGCCAGCAGGCCCGAAGCCAGCGTGAACACTGAAGCTTTCTTT.

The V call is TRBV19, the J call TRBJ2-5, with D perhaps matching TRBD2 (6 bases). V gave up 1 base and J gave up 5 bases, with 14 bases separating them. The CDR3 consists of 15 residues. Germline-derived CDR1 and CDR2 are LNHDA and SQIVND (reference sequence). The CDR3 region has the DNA TGTGCCAGTAGTATAGGACCAGTTGGAGGGGAGACCCAGTACTTC. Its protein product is CASSIGPVGGETQYF.

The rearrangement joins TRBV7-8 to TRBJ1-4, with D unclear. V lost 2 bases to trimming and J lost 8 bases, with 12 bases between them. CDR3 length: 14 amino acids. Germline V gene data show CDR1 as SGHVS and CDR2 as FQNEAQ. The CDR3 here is CASSLTGYSEKLFF. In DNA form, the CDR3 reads TGTGCCAGCAGCTTAACCGGGTACTCGGAAAAACTGTTTTTT.

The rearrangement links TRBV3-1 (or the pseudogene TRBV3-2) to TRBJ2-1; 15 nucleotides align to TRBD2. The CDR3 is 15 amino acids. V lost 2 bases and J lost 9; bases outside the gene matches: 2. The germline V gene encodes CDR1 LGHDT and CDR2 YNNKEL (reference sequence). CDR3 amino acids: CASSQPGLAGGEQFF. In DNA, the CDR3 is TGTGCCAGCAGCCAACCGGGACTAGCGGGGGGTGAGCAGTTCTTC.

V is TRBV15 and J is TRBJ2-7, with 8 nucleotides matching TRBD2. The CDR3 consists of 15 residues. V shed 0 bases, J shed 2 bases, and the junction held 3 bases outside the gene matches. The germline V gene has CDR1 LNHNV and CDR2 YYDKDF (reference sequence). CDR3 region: CATSREREGPYEQYF. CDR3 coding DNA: TGTGCCACCAGCAGAGAACGGGAGGGCCCCTACGAGCAGTACTTC.

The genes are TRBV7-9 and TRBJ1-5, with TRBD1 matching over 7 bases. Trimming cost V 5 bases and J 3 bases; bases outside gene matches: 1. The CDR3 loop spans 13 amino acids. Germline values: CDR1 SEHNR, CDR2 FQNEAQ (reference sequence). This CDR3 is CASSGQDNQPQHF. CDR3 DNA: TGTGCCAGCAGCGGACAGGACAATCAGCCCCAGCATTTT.

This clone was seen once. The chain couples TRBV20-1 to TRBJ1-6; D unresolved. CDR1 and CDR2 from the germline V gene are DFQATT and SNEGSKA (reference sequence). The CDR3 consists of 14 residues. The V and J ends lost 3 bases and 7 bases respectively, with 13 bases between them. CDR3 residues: CSASSLQKNSPLHF. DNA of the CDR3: TGCAGTGCTAGTTCGCTCCAGAAGAATTCACCCCTCCACTTT.

The CDR3 DNA sequence: TGTGCCAGCGACCTAGCGGGGGGTACGGATACGCAGTATTTT. As protein: CASDLAGGTDTQYF. The V and J genes are TRBV7-2 and TRBJ2-3; 11 positions match TRBD2. Germline V gives CDR1 SGHTA, CDR2 FQGNSA. V lost 8 bases and J lost 6; bases outside the gene matches: 7. The CDR3 covers 14 residues.

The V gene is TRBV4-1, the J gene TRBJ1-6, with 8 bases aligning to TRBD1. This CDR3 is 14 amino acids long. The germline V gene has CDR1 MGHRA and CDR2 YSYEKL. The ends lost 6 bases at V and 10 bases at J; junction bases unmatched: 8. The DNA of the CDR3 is TGCGCCAGCAGTGACGGGACAGGTGACTCACCCCTCCACTTT. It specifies CASSDGTGDSPLHF.

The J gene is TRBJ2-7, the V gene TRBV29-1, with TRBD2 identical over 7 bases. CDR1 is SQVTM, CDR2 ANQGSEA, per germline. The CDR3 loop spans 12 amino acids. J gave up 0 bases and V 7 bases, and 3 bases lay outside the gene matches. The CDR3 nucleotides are TGCAGCGGCGCTAGCGGCTCCTACGAGCAGTACTTC. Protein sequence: CSGASGSYEQYF.

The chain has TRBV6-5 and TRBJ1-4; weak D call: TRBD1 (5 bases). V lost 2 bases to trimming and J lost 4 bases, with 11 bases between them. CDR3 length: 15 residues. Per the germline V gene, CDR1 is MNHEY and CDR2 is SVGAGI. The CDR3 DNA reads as TGTGCCAGCAGTTACGGAAGGACATTTAATGAAAAACTGTTTTTT. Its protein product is CASSYGRTFNEKLFF.

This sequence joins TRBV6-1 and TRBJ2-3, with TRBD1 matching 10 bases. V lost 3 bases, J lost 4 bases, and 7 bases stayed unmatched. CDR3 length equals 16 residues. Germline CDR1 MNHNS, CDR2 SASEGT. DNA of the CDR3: TGTGCCAGCAGTGAGGAAGGGACAGGGGTAGCAGATACGCAGTATTTT. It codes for CASSEEGTGVADTQYF.

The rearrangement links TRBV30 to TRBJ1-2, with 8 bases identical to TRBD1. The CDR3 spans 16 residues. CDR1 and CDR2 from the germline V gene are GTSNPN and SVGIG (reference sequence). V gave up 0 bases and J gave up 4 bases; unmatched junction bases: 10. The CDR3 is CAWSVNTPGGLYGYTF. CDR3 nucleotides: TGTGCCTGGAGTGTAAATACGCCAGGGGGCCTCTATGGCTACACCTTC.

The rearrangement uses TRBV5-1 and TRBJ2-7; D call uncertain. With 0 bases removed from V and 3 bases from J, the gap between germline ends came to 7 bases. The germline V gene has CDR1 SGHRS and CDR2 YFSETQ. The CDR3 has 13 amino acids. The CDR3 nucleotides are TGCGCCAGCAGCTTGGCGGAGAACTACGAGCAGTACTTC. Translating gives CASSLAENYEQYF. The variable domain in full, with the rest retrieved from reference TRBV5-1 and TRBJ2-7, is KAGVTQTPRYLIKTRGQQVTLSCSPISGHRSVSWYQQTPGQGLQFLFEYFSETQRNKGNFPGRFSGRQFSNSRSEMNVSTLELGDSALYLCASSLAENYEQYFGPGTRLTVT.

The CDR3 nucleotides are TGTGCCAGCAGCACTAGTCGGGGAGGCTACGAGCAGTACTTC. Encoded protein: CASSTSRGGYEQYF. This chain connects TRBV5-4 to TRBJ2-7, with D possibly being TRBD2 (6 bases). This CDR3 has 14 residues. Per the germline V gene, CDR1 is SGHNT and CDR2 is YYREEE (reference sequence). The germline V and J ends were trimmed by 4 bases and 3 bases, with 14 bases remaining between them.

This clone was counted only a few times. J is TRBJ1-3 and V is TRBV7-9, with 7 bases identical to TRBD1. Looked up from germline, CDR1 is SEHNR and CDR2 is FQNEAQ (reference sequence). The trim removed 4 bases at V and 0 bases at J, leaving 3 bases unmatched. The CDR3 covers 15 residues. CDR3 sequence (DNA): TGTGCCAGCAGCTCGGACAGGCCCTCTGGAAACACCATATATTTT. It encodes CASSSDRPSGNTIYF. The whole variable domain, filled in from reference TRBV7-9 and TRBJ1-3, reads DTGVSQNPRHKITKRGQNVTFRCDPISEHNRLYWYRQTLGQGPEFLTYFQNEAQLEKSRLLSDRFSAERPKGSFSTLEIQRTEQGDSAMYLCASSSDRPSGNTIYFGEGSWLTVV.

This CDR3 reads CASSPTGGSQPQHF. The CDR3, as DNA: TGTGCCAGCAGCCCAACAGGGGGGAGTCAGCCCCAGCATTTT. The chain carries TRBV7-9 and TRBJ1-5; 8 bases fit TRBD1. The CDR3 extends over 14 amino acids. From germline, CDR1 is SEHNR and CDR2 FQNEAQ (reference sequence). The junction had 6 bases not matched to a gene; V was cut back by 5 bases and J by 6 bases.